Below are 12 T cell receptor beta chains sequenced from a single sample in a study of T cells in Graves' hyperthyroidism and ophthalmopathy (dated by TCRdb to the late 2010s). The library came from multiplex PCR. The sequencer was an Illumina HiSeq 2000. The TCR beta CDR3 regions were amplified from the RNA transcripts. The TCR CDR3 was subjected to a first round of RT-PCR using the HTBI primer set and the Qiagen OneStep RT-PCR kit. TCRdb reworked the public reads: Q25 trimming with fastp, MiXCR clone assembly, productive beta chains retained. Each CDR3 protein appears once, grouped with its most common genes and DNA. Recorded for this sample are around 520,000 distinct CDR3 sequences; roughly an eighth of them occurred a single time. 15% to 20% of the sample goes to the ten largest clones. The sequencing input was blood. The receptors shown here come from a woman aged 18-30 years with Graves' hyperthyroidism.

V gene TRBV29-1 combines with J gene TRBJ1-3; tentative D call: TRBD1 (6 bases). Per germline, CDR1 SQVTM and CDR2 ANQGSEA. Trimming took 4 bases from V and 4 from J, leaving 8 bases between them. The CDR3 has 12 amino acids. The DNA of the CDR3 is TGCAGCGTTGGGACAGAGGGAAACACCATATATTTT. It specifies CSVGTEGNTIYF.

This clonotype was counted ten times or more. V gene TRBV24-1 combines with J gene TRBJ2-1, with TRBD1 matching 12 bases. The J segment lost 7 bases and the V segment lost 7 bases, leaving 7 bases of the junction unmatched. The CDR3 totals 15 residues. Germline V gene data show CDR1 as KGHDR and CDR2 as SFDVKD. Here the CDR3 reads CATRDGTGGGNEQFF. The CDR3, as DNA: TGTGCCACCAGGGACGGGACAGGGGGCGGGAATGAGCAGTTCTTC.

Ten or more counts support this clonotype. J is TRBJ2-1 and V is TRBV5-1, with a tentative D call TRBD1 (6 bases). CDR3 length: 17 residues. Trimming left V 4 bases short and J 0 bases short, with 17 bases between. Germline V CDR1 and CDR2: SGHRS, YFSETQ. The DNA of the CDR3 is TGCGCCAGCAGCCCGAGCTTGGGGGCCAGCTCCTACAATGAGCAGTTCTTC. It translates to CASSPSLGASSYNEQFF. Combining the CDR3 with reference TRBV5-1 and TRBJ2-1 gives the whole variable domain KAGVTQTPRYLIKTRGQQVTLSCSPISGHRSVSWYQQTPGQGLQFLFEYFSETQRNKGNFPGRFSGRQFSNSRSEMNVSTLELGDSALYLCASSPSLGASSYNEQFFGPGTRLTVL.

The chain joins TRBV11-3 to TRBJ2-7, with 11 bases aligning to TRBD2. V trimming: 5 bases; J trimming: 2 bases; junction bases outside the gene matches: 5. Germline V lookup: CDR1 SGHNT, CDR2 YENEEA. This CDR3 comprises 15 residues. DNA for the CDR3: TGTGCCAGCAGCCCACTTAGCGGGAGGGCCTACGAGCAGTACGTC. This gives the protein CASSPLSGRAYEQYV.

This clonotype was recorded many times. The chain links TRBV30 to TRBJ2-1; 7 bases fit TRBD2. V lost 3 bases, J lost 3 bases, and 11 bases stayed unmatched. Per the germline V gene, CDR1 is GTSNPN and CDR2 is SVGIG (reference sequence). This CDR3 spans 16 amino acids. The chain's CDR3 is CAWSPGRAGLYNEQFF. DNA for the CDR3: TGTGCCTGGAGCCCAGGGAGAGCGGGACTCTACAATGAGCAGTTCTTC.

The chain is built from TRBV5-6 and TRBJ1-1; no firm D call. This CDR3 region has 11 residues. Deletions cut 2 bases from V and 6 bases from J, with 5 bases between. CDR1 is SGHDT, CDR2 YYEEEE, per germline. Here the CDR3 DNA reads TGTGCCAGCAGCTTTATTTCTGAAGCTTTCTTT. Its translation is CASSFISEAFF.

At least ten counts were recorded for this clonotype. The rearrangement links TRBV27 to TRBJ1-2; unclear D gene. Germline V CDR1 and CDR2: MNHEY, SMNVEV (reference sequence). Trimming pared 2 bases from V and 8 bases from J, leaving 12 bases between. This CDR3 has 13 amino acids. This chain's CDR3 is CASSLQGNKGYTF. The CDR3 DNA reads TGTGCCAGCAGTTTACAAGGAAACAAGGGCTACACCTTC.

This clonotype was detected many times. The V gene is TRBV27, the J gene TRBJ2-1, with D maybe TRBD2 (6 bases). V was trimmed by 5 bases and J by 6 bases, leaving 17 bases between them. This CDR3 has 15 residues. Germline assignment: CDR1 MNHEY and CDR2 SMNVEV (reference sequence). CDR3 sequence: CASSRVAGWSNEQFF. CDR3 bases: TGTGCCAGCAGTCGTGTGGCGGGGTGGAGCAATGAGCAGTTCTTC.

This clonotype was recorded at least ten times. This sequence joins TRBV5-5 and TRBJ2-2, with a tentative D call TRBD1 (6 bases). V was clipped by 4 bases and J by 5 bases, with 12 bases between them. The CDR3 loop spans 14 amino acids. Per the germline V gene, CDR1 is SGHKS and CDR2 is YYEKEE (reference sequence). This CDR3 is CASSLGRGTGELFF. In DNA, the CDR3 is TGTGCCAGCAGCCTAGGCAGGGGAACCGGGGAGCTGTTTTTT.

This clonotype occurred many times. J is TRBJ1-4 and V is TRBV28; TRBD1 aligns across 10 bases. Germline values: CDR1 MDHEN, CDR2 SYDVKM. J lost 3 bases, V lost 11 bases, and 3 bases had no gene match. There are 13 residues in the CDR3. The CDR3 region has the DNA TGTGCCGTTGGACAGGGGGCTAATGAAAAACTGTTTTTT. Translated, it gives CAVGQGANEKLFF.

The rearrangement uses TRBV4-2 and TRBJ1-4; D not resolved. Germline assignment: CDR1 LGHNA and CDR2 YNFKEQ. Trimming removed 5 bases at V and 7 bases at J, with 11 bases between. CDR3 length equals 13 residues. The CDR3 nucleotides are TGTGCCAGCAGCGCCGCTAATGGTGAAAAACTGTTTTTT. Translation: CASSAANGEKLFF.

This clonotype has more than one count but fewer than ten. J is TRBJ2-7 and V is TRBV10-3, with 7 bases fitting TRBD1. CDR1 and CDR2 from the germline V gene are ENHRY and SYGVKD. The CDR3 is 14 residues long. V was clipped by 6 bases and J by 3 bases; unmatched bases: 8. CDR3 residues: CAIRFRDSDYEQYF. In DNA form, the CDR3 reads TGTGCCATCAGGTTCCGGGACAGTGACTACGAGCAGTACTTC.